This T cell receptor beta chain was documented in a study of regulatory T cells in long-lasting Graves disease (dated by TCRdb to about 2021). For the wider study: Newly diagnosed Graves' disease patients had taken antithyroid drugs for less than 3 months. Peripheral blood TCR sequencing and RNA sequencing compared persistent Graves' disease patients with newly diagnosed Graves' disease patients. A total of 33 samples underwent TCR sequencing, from roughly 13 patients with persistent Graves' disease and approximately 20 patients with newly diagnosed Graves' disease. The study was registered as a clinical trial and conducted in China. The investigation overall reported the following: Only the TCR beta chain was sequenced and analyzed. Persistent disease showed preferential use of TRBV28, TRBJ1-2 and TRBJ2-5, whereas newly diagnosed disease favored TRBV20-1 and TRBJ2-1. The small sample size was acknowledged by the authors as a limitation that may reduce accuracy. The study examined only peripheral blood because the primary lesion, thyroid tissue, could not be accessed. Compared with newly diagnosed patients, patients with persistent Graves' disease had lower TCR Shannon entropy and fewer highly expanded clones, which suggests clonal expansion. A larger number of public clonotypes was shared among persistent patients (about 2,700) than among newly diagnosed patients (approximately 1,000).

To prepare the library, multiplex PCR was applied. Sequenced using an Illumina HiSeq 4000. To build TCR beta libraries, CDR3 regions were amplified by Arm-PCR using iRepertoire HTBI primers. Gel purification was performed on PCR products prior to sequencing. Turning to the authors' computational methods: Gene usage analysis of CDR3 amino acid clonotypes used the roughly 60 TRBV and 14 TRBJ segments found across samples. COPE and FqMerger were used to merge filtered high-quality paired reads into contigs. BLAST was used to align contigs to IMGT TRBV, TRBD and TRBJ reference genes, and CDR3 was defined according to IMGT. Highly expanded clones were defined as clonotypes with a frequency above 0.1%. Shannon entropy served as the measure of repertoire diversity, while the Gini coefficient captured V-J evenness. Clonotypes shared by more than one individual were considered public. TCRdb itself trimmed the public reads at Q25 with fastp, ran MiXCR and retained productive beta chains. Rows are combined by CDR3 protein, so each entry shows the most common genes and DNA. TCRdb's processing, not the authors' own work, is the source of the V and J calls. The sample data list a few hundred thousand distinct CDR3 sequences, and about 14% of these were observed just once. The ten largest clones capture roughly 15% of the sample.

V sheds 4 bases and J sheds 5 bases, leaving 15 bases between their ends. According to the germline V gene (reference sequence), CDR1 reads PRHDT and CDR2 reads FYEKMQ. Including cysteine and phenylalanine, the CDR3 has 15 amino acids. Left in the record is the CDR3 DNA by itself, 45 bases read in frame from the first base. This clonotype has at least ten counts. Its antigen remains unidentified. Qualities for individual bases were not recorded, and no much larger clone is one base off. The sample's time point label is to be understood as: newly diagnosed GD, antithyroid drugs for less than 3 months. For both TCR sequencing and RNA sequencing, RNA was extracted from PBMCs using TRIzol. The diagnosis of Graves' disease was made according to American Thyroid Association guidelines. Patients were recruited from an endocrinology department in Xi'an, China. Each patient gave about 10 milliliters of peripheral blood, collected in an EDTA anticoagulant tube. Ficoll Paque Plus density gradient separation was used to isolate PBMCs, and no additional T cell sorting was done. An Agilent 2100 Bioanalyzer and agarose gel were used to check RNA quality, while a NanoDrop 2000 measured RNA concentration.

These same records also appear under a second study, on T cells in Graves' hyperthyroidism and ophthalmopathy. The second study reports: A patient counted as having stable Graves' hyperthyroidism if no progression to ophthalmopathy occurred over 18 months of follow-up. Hyperthyroidism patients were aged 18 to 65 years and newly diagnosed, with disease duration of less than 2 months. Any patient with an uncontrolled infection, another autoimmune disease, pregnancy or lactation was excluded. Diagnoses were established on the basis of clinical symptoms, serum thyroxine and TRAb, thyroid ultrasound, and orbital computed tomography. A first-round RT-PCR of the TCR CDR3 used the HTBI primer set with the Qiagen OneStep RT-PCR kit. Most expanded thyroid clonotypes (frequency above 0.001) were also found in blood, which suggests that blood repertoires may mirror thyroid immune responses. A model built on a 13 V-J signature distinguished ophthalmopathy from stable hyperthyroidism, reaching about 89% sensitivity and under 84% specificity in cross-validation and 80%/75% in testing. In validation, progression to ophthalmopathy was predicted by the model with nearly 71% sensitivity and 72.22% specificity, a median of roughly 6.4 months before onset. To identify distinguishing TCR V-J signatures, a discovery cohort of 90 to 100 patients was used, comprising 43 with Graves' ophthalmopathy and approximately 58 with stable Graves' hyperthyroidism. Prospective prediction of ophthalmopathy was tested in an independent validation cohort consisting of 18 hyperthyroidism patients and around 17 patients who later progressed to ophthalmopathy. For training and testing, the approximately 92 patients in the discovery cohort were randomly divided in a 7:3 ratio. Thyroid tissue and blood T-cell repertoires from over 5 Graves' hyperthyroidism patients were also compared in the study. After sampling, hyperthyroidism patients received methimazole starting at 30 mg daily, and ophthalmopathy patients received high-dose intravenous methylprednisolone. Libraries were constructed in a second round of multiplex PCR, after which size selection and purification were performed. Sequencing of the libraries was done on an Illumina HiSeq2000 using paired-end 100 bp reads. SOAPnuke was used to process the raw data, with reads discarded if the reads contained adapters or uncalled bases, had a mean Phred below 15, or lacked an exact constant-primer or identifier match. COPE v1.2.5 was used to merge high-quality paired reads, and clonotypes were defined as unique nucleotide sequences. Clonotypes were aligned to IMGT TRBV, TRBD and TRBJ reference segments using MiTCR v1.1. The analysis included only V-J combinations with a frequency above 0.0001, which together covered 99% to 99.2% of the repertoires. The TCS score was defined as the ratio of F50 (clonal expansion) to E x V (chaos), calculated using BLOSUM62-based TCRdist between CDR3 peptides within each V-J. Welch's t-statistics and random forest reduced fewer than 600 V-J features to 10 to 15, which were used in a naive Bayes classifier (R e1071). Sample size was not statistically predetermined, and investigators were not blinded to group allocation. TCR Vbeta CDR3 sequencing of 135 peripheral blood samples (43 ophthalmopathy, about 75 hyperthyroidism and roughly 17 progressor patients) is reported in the paper.

This TCR came from a woman in her 50s with Graves disease. Donor details come from another sample of the same person, matched by shared clones. The sequencing here drew on peripheral blood mononuclear cells (PBMCs), taken at new diagnosis, from a patient treated with antithyroid drugs. Recombination linked TRBV13 to TRBJ2-1; the D element might be TRBD1 or TRBD2, as each aligns at 6 bases. The bases are TGTGCCAGCAGCTCGGTGGGGGGCTGGAACAATGAGCAGTTCTTC. Its protein is CASSSVGGWNNEQFF.